Listed here are 18 T cell receptor beta chains from one sample, sequenced in a study of CD8+CD57+ T cells in acquired aplastic anemia. Genomic DNA templated the TCR beta VDJ and CDR3 profiling. TCRdb passed the reads through MiXCR, listing each CDR3 protein once. The repertoire has tens of thousands of distinct CDR3 sequences, about half of them found once; the top ten carry 60% to 75%. What was sequenced was sorted CD4+, CD8+, or CD8+CD57+ T cells (not recorded which) from PBMCs. The receptors originated from a human donor in good health, serving as a control.

The CDR3 region has the DNA TGTGCCAGCAGCCAAGAAGGGAACTGGGATGGCTACACCTTC. Its translation: CASSQEGNWDGYTF. V gene TRBV9 combines with J gene TRBJ1-2, with D unresolved. Trimming removed 4 bases at V and 6 bases at J, with 16 bases between. Germline loops: CDR1 SGDLS, CDR2 YYNGEE. The CDR3 covers 14 residues.

This clonotype showed up many times. The V gene is TRBV29-1, the J gene TRBJ1-2; possible D gene TRBD1, 5 bases. This CDR3 is 13 amino acids long. Germline V lookup: CDR1 SQVTM, CDR2 ANQGSEA. V was trimmed by 4 bases and J by 8 bases, leaving 17 bases between them. This chain's CDR3 is CSVVSQKGEGYTF. The CDR3 DNA is TGCAGCGTTGTTTCTCAAAAAGGGGAGGGCTACACCTTC.

This sequence joins TRBV24-1 and TRBJ1-5, with 7 bases matching TRBD1. V lost 7 bases to trimming and J lost 4 bases; unmatched junction nucleotides: 3. CDR1 is KGHDR, CDR2 SFDVKD, per germline. This CDR3 has 13 amino acids. DNA for the CDR3: TGTGCCACCAGGGACAGGCCGAATCAGCCCCAGCATTTT. The encoded protein is CATRDRPNQPQHF.

In this sample, this clonotype turned up many times. The chain's CDR3 is CASSVGSLPGEQYF. CDR3 coding DNA: TGTGCCAGCAGCGTAGGGAGCCTACCAGGCGAGCAGTACTTC. V and J are TRBV9 and TRBJ2-7; D unclear. Trimming took off 0 bases at V and 6 bases at J, with 13 bases between the two ends. Germline V gene lookup returns CDR1 SGDLS and CDR2 YYNGEE. This CDR3 contains 14 residues.

This clonotype has a handful of counts. CDR3 protein: CASSYGGLDYGYTF. CDR3 bases: TGTGCCAGCAGTTACGGGGGGCTGGACTATGGCTACACCTTC. The chain has TRBV6-5 and TRBJ1-2; D is possibly TRBD1 (6 bases). The germline gives CDR1 MNHEY, CDR2 SVGAGI. This CDR3 contains 14 residues. Trimming stripped 2 bases from V and 3 bases from J, with 10 bases between.

This clonotype was picked up many times. CDR3 DNA: TGTGCCACCAGACCGACCAACGAGGCGGGGCAGTTCTTC. This encodes CATRPTNEAGQFF. V and J are TRBV15 and TRBJ2-1; TRBD2 might be the D (5 bases). This CDR3 has 13 residues. V dropped 6 bases and J dropped 12 bases, with 18 bases sitting between them. Germline assignment: CDR1 LNHNV and CDR2 YYDKDF (reference sequence).

V and J are TRBV29-1 and TRBJ1-1, with D unresolved. This CDR3 has 15 residues. The V end lost 4 bases, the J end lost 1 base, and 16 bases lay between the germline ends. Germline V lookup: CDR1 SQVTM, CDR2 ANQGSEA. The CDR3 protein is CSVVEDPFSNTEAFF. CDR3 bases: TGCAGCGTTGTGGAGGACCCCTTTTCGAACACTGAAGCTTTCTTT.

Comments on this clonotype: It may be a read error: a sequence one base away is much more abundant. The V and J genes are TRBV12-3 or TRBV12-4 and TRBJ1-1, with D unclear. V lost 6 bases and J 2 bases, leaving 4 bases between the germline ends. This CDR3 contains 11 residues. The CDR3 DNA follows: TGTGCCAGCAGGGCCAACACTGAAGCTTTCTTT. Translated, it gives CASRANTEAFF.

This clonotype was seen many times. The V call is TRBV29-1, the J call TRBJ1-1; D call uncertain. The V and J ends lost 5 bases and 3 bases respectively, with 13 bases between them. There are 13 residues in the CDR3. From germline, CDR1 is SQVTM and CDR2 ANQGSEA. The CDR3 sequence: CSVLVGVDTEAFF. The CDR3 DNA follows: TGCAGCGTTTTGGTTGGGGTGGACACTGAAGCTTTCTTT. The whole variable domain, remainder taken from reference TRBV29-1 and TRBJ1-1, is SAVISQKPSRDICQRGTSLTIQCQVDSQVTMMFWYRQQPGQSLTLIATANQGSEATYESGFVIDKFPISRPNLTFSTLTVSNMSPEDSSIYLCSVLVGVDTEAFFGQGTRLTVV.

The chain is built from TRBV30 and TRBJ2-2; D ambiguous. The V gene lost 5 bases and the J gene lost 2 bases, with 12 bases spanning the gap. The CDR3 is 14 amino acids. Per the germline V gene, CDR1 is GTSNPN and CDR2 is SVGIG (reference sequence). The CDR3 is CAWQLLGNTGELFF. The CDR3 region has the DNA TGTGCCTGGCAACTCCTAGGTAACACCGGGGAGCTGTTTTTT.

This clonotype was seen repeatedly, ten times or more. This chain uses TRBV29-1 with TRBJ2-6; D ambiguous. Deletions cut 4 bases from V and 2 bases from J, with 3 bases between. CDR1 is SQVTM and CDR2 is ANQGSEA in the germline V gene. The CDR3 spans 12 residues. The DNA for the CDR3 is TGCAGCGTTGGACCTGGGGCCAACGTCCTGACTTTC. This encodes CSVGPGANVLTF.

In its sample, this clonotype was seen a few times. The rearrangement links TRBV29-1 to TRBJ2-7; D may correspond to TRBD1 or TRBD2 (5 bases each). The CDR3 covers 13 residues. The germline CDR1 and CDR2 sequences are SQVTM and ANQGSEA. V dropped 4 bases and J dropped 5 bases, with 15 bases sitting between them. The CDR3 region is CSVVGALHHEQYF. The CDR3 region has the DNA TGCAGCGTTGTCGGGGCCCTCCACCACGAGCAGTACTTC.

This clonotype showed up many times. This chain uses TRBV19 with TRBJ2-1, with D possibly TRBD2 on 6 matching bases. Trimming took off 1 base at V and 9 bases at J, with 16 bases between the two ends. The CDR3 extends over 15 amino acids. CDR1 and CDR2 (germline): LNHDA, SQIVND (reference sequence). CDR3 DNA sequence: TGTGCCAGTAGTATAGTACCCGCCGAGGGAGGTGAGCAGTTCTTC. It is translated as CASSIVPAEGGEQFF.

This chain connects TRBV7-9 to TRBJ1-2; D is unclear. CDR1 and CDR2 from the germline V gene are SEHNR and FQNEAQ (reference sequence). The CDR3 spans 14 residues. V lost 5 bases and J lost 4, with 14 bases in between. CDR3 DNA: TGTGCCAGCAGCAATACCGAGGGAGGCTATGGCTACACCTTC. It encodes CASSNTEGGYGYTF.

This clonotype appeared a single time. The CDR3 DNA reads TGTGCCAGCAGCTTCGATGGACAGGCTTCACCCCTCCACTTT. This encodes CASSFDGQASPLHF. The V and J genes are TRBV7-9 and TRBJ1-6; 7 nucleotides line up with TRBD1. Germline V gene lookup returns CDR1 SEHNR and CDR2 FQNEAQ (reference sequence). This CDR3 region has 14 residues. The V gene end was trimmed by 3 bases and the J gene end by 9 bases; junction bases not matched to a gene: 5.

Ten or more counts support this clonotype. The gene calls are TRBV10-2 and TRBJ1-1; D perhaps matches TRBD1 (5 bases). The CDR3 totals 13 residues. Germline V gives CDR1 WSHSY, CDR2 SAAADI. The germline V and J ends were trimmed by 7 bases and 3 bases, with 12 bases remaining between them. The CDR3 DNA reads TGCGCCAGCACCCGGGGGGGGTACACTGAAGCTTTCTTT. This translates into CASTRGGYTEAFF.

This clonotype was seen ten or more times. The V and J genes are TRBV20-1 and TRBJ1-1; maybe TRBD1 (5 bases). CDR3 length: 12 amino acids. Trimming took off 4 bases at V and 6 bases at J, with 12 bases between the two ends. Germline CDR1 DFQATT, CDR2 SNEGSKA (reference sequence). CDR3 sequence (DNA): TGCAGTGCTAAGTCAGGGAGGGCTGAAGCTTTCTTT. This encodes CSAKSGRAEAFF.

This chain uses TRBV25-1 with TRBJ2-3; TRBD1 aligns across 9 bases. Germline-derived CDR1 and CDR2 are MGHDK and SYGVNS. Trimming removed 4 bases from V and 3 bases from J; junction bases left unmatched: 8. The CDR3 length is 16 residues. The DNA for the CDR3 is TGTGCCAGCAGTGCCACCCCGGGACAGGGAACAGATACGCAGTATTTT. This gives the protein CASSATPGQGTDTQYF. Drawing the rest from reference TRBV25-1 and TRBJ2-3, the complete variable domain is EADIYQTPRYLVIGTGKKITLECSQTMGHDKMYWYQQDPGMELHLIHYSYGVNSTEKGDLSSESTVSRIRTEHFPLTLESARPSHTSQYLCASSATPGQGTDTQYFGPGTRLTVL.